This is a list of T cell receptor beta chains from one sample in a study of cytomegalovirus exposure and HLA in healthy donors. Sequenced by immunoSEQ multiplex PCR; TCRdb stores in-frame clones only, minus some. Here the sample spans under 250,000 clones, around four fifths being singletons. Sequenced material: PBMCs. These receptor sequences come from a male donor in good health and CMV-seronegative. CDR3s include the opening cysteine and the closing phenylalanine or tryptophan. Fields, in order: V gene, J gene, CDR3 length, clone size, D gene, CDR3 protein, CDR3 DNA. D genes are given only for firm matches. Expanded clones get a size class; other rows say once, few or many, or leave the size out.

>TRBV2|TRBJ1-5|14|NA|NA
CASSAGWSNQPQHF
TGTGCCAGCAGTGCAGGGTGGTCCAATCAGCCCCAGCATTTT
>TRBV29-1|TRBJ1-5|13|NA|NA
CSAKWADNQPQHF
TGCAGCGCCAAGTGGGCCGATAATCAGCCCCAGCATTTT
>TRBV5-6|TRBJ2-5|15|NA|NA
CASSLPSRGQETQYF
TGTGCCAGCAGCTTGCCTAGCAGGGGTCAAGAGACCCAGTACTTC
>TRBV19|TRBJ1-2|15|NA|NA
CASSIVSGGAYGYTF
TGTGCCAGTAGTATAGTGTCGGGGGGCGCGTATGGCTACACCTTC
>TRBV6-1|TRBJ1-1|15|few|TRBD1
CATKTGGQMNTEAFF
TGTGCCACCAAGACAGGGGGCCAGATGAACACTGAAGCTTTCTTT
>TRBV5-1|TRBJ2-2|16|few|NA
CASSLARGQTTGELFF
TGCGCCAGCAGCTTGGCCCGAGGACAGACCACCGGGGAGCTGTTTTTT
>TRBV5-1|TRBJ2-7|16|NA|TRBD1
CASSSTGTGISYEQYF
TGCGCCAGCAGCTCAACCGGGACAGGGATCTCCTACGAGCAGTACTTC
>TRBV7-2|TRBJ1-2|13|NA|NA
CASSFQGSYGYTF
TGTGCCAGCAGCTTCCAGGGGAGCTATGGCTACACCTTC
>TRBV19|TRBJ1-3|15|NA|TRBD1
CASSATGTVTDTIYF
TGTGCCAGTAGTGCAACCGGGACAGTTACAGACACCATATATTTT
>TRBV11-3|TRBJ2-3|13|NA|NA
CASSFRAADTQYF
TGTGCCAGCAGCTTCAGGGCTGCAGATACGCAGTATTTT
>TRBV6-5|TRBJ2-7|12|NA|NA
CASSPGDYEQYF
TGTGCCAGCAGCCCCGGAGACTACGAGCAGTACTTC
>TRBV27|TRBJ1-1|13|few|NA
CASSLQQYTEAFF
TGTGCCAGCAGTTTACAACAGTACACTGAAGCTTTCTTT
>TRBV9|TRBJ2-5|14|NA|NA
CASSSGTHQETQYF
TGTGCCAGCAGCTCCGGGACTCACCAAGAGACCCAGTACTTC
>TRBV6-1|TRBJ2-3|16|NA|TRBD1
CASSEGRGPSTDTQYF
TGTGCCAGCAGTGAAGGAAGGGGGCCGAGCACAGATACGCAGTATTTT
>TRBV27|TRBJ1-5|16|NA|TRBD1
CASRRTGVGNNQPQHF
TGTGCCAGCAGACGAACAGGGGTTGGTAACAATCAGCCCCAGCATTTT
>TRBV19|TRBJ2-1|13|NA|NA
CASSMGGSAKQFF
TGTGCCAGTAGTATGGGTGGGAGCGCTAAGCAGTTCTTC
>TRBV28|TRBJ1-6|13|NA|NA
CASSSYRTEPLHF
TGTGCCAGCAGTTCATACCGGACAGAACCCCTCCACTTT
>TRBV18|TRBJ1-4|13|NA|NA
CASSPRPGEKLFF
TGTGCCAGCTCACCTCGGCCAGGAGAAAAACTGTTTTTT
>TRBV11-2|TRBJ2-1|17|NA|TRBD2
CASSLGASGRTYGEQFF
TGTGCCAGCAGCCTAGGGGCTAGCGGGAGGACCTACGGTGAGCAGTTCTTC
>TRBV27|TRBJ2-1|16|NA|TRBD2
CASSLGLAGAYNEQFF
TGTGCCAGCAGTTTGGGACTAGCGGGAGCCTACAATGAGCAGTTCTTC
>TRBV30|TRBJ2-2|13|NA|NA
CAWSVQGIGELFF
TGTGCCTGGAGTGTACAGGGCATAGGGGAGCTGTTTTTT
>TRBV5-6|TRBJ2-5|15|NA|TRBD2
CASSRTIAGQETQYF
TGTGCCAGCAGCAGAACCATAGCGGGCCAAGAGACCCAGTACTTC
>TRBV29-1|TRBJ2-1|13|NA|TRBD1
CSVEQGVYNEQFF
TGCAGCGTTGAACAGGGGGTCTACAATGAGCAGTTCTTC
>TRBV9|TRBJ2-1|14|NA|NA
CASSVRGIGNEQFF
TGTGCCAGCAGCGTACGCGGGATAGGGAATGAGCAGTTCTTC
>TRBV4-1|TRBJ2-1|16|NA|TRBD2
CASSRETSGSGDEQFF
TGCGCCAGCAGCCGAGAAACTAGCGGGAGTGGCGATGAGCAGTTCTTC
>TRBV25-1|TRBJ2-7|14|NA|NA
CASSRRDLVSEQYF
TGTGCCAGCAGCCGCAGGGATCTGGTAAGCGAGCAGTACTTC
>TRBV10-1|TRBJ2-7|15|few|NA
CAIALGQGSSYEQYF
TGCGCCATCGCCCTCGGGCAGGGAAGCTCCTACGAGCAGTACTTC